This T cell receptor (beta chain) emerged from a study of Ad26.COV2.S vaccination and SARS-CoV-2 variants. The count of this clone is one. Treatment defined: 19 received Ad26.COV2.S at low or high dose, single or two shots; about five received placebo; per-sample allocation not given. Day 63 after the first injection of vaccine or placebo was the sampling time. Method: immunoSEQ multiplex PCR; TCRdb's copy keeps in-frame clones and lacks some. This table holds 330,000 or so clones, almost 90% found once. Specimen: peripheral blood, collected in a trial of Ad26.COV2.S vaccine versus placebo. This receptor was identified in a person aged 18 to 59 who received the Ad26.COV2.S COVID-19 vaccine or a placebo.

CDR3 sequence reads: CASSYTEGNGYTF. The CDR3 DNA sequence: TGTGCCAGCAGTTACACGGAGGGGAATGGCTACACCTTC. This chain links TRBV6-2 or TRBV6-3 with TRBJ1-2; D possibly corresponds to TRBD1 (5 bases). CDR1 and CDR2 from the germline V gene are MNHEY and SVGEGT. V was trimmed by 2 bases and J by 6 bases, leaving 10 bases between them. The CDR3 runs to 13 residues.